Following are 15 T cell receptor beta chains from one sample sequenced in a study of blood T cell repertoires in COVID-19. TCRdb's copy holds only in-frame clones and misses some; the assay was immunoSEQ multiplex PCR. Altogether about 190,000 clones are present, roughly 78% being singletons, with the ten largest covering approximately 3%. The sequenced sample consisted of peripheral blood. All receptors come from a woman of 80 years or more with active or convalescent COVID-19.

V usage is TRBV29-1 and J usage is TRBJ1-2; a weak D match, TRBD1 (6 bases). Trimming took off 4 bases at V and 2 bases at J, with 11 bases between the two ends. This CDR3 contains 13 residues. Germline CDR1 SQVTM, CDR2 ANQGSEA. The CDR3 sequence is CSVATGSNYGYTF. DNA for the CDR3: TGCAGCGTTGCGACAGGTTCCAACTATGGCTACACCTTC. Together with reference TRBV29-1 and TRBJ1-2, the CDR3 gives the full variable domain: SAVISQKPSRDICQRGTSLTIQCQVDSQVTMMFWYRQQPGQSLTLIATANQGSEATYESGFVIDKFPISRPNLTFSTLTVSNMSPEDSSIYLCSVATGSNYGYTFGSGTRLTVV.

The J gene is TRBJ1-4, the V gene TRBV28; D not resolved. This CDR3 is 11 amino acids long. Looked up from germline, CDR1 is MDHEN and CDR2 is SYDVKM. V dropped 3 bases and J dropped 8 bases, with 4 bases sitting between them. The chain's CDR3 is CASSLAEKLFF. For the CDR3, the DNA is TGTGCCAGCAGTTTGGCAGAAAAACTGTTTTTT. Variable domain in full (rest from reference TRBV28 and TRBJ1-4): DVKVTQSSRYLVKRTGEKVFLECVQDMDHENMFWYRQDPGLGLRLIYFSYDVKMKEKGDIPEGYSVSREKKERFSLILESASTNQTSMYLCASSLAEKLFFGSGTQLSVL.

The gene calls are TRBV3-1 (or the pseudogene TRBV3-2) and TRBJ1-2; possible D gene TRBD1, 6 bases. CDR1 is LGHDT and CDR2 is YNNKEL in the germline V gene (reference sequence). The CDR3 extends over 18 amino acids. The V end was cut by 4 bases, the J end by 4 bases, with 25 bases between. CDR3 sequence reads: CASSRFLRGRSMGYGYTF. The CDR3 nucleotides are TGTGCCAGCAGCCGGTTTTTAAGGGGGAGAAGTATGGGCTATGGCTACACCTTC.

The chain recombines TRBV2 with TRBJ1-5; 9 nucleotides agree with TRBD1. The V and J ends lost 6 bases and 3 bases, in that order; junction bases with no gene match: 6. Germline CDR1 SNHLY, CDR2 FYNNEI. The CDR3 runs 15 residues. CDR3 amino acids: CASSRQGGINQPQHF. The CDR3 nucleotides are TGTGCCAGCAGCAGACAGGGGGGAATCAATCAGCCCCAGCATTTT.

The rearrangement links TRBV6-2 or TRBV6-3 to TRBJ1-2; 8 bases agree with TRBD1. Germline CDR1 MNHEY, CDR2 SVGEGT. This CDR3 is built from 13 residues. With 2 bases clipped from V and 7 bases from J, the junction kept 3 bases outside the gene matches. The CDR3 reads CASSYGQGGGYTF. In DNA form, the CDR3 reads TGTGCCAGCAGTTACGGACAGGGAGGTGGCTACACCTTC.

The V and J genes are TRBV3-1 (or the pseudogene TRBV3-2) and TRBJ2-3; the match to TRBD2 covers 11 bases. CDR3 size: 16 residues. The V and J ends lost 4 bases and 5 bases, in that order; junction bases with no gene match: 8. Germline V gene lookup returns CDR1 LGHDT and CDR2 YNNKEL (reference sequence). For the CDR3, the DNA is TGTGCCAGCAGCCCCTTAGCGGGGGGGCGGATAGATACGCAGTATTTT. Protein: CASSPLAGGRIDTQYF.

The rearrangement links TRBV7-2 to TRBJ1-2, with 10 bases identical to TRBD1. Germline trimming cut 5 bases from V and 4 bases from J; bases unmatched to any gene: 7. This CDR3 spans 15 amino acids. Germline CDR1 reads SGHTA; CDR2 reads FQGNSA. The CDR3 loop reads CASSIDRGRTYGYTF. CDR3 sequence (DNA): TGTGCCAGCAGCATCGACAGGGGGCGGACCTATGGCTACACCTTC.

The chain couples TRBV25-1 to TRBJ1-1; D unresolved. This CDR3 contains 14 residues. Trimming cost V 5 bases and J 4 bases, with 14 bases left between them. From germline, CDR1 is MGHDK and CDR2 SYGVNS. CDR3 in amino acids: CASSPPTEGTEAFF. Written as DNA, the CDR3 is TGTGCCAGCAGTCCGCCGACGGAGGGCACTGAAGCTTTCTTT.

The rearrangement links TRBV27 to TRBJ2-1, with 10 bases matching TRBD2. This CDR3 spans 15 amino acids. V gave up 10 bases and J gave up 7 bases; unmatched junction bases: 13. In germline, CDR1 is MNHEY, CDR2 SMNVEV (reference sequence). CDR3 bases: TGTGCCACCCGACCGAGCGGGGGGGCAGGGAATGAGCAGTTCTTC. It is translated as CATRPSGGAGNEQFF.

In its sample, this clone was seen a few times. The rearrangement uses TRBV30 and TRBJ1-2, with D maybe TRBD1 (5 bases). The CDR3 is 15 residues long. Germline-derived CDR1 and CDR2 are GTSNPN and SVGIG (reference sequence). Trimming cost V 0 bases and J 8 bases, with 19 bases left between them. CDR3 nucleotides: TGTGCCTGGAGTGTACGAGCTCCGTCGGGGGACGGCTACACCTTC. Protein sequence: CAWSVRAPSGDGYTF. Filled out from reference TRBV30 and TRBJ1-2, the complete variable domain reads SQTIHQWPATLVQPVGSPLSLECTVEGTSNPNLYWYRQAAGRGLQLLFYSVGIGQISSEVPQNLSASRPQDRQFILSSKKLLLSDSGFYLCAWSVRAPSGDGYTFGSGTRLTVV.

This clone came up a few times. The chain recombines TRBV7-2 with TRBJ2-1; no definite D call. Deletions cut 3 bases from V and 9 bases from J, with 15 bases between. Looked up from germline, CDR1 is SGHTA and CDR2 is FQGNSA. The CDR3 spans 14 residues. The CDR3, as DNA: TGTGCCAGCAGCTTGCAGGTCTTAGGTGGTGAGCAGTTCTTC. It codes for CASSLQVLGGEQFF. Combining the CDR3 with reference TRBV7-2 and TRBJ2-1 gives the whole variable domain GAGVSQSPSNKVTEKGKDVELRCDPISGHTALYWYRQSLGQGLEFLIYFQGNSAPDKSGLPSDRFSAERTGGSVSTLTIQRTQQEDSAVYLCASSLQVLGGEQFFGPGTRLTVL.

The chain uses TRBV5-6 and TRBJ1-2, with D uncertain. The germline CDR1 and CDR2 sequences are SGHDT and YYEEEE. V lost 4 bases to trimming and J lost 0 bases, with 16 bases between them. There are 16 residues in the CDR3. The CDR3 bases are TGTGCCAGCAGCGAGGTGTATCCCCTTACTAACTATGGCTACACCTTC. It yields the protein CASSEVYPLTNYGYTF.

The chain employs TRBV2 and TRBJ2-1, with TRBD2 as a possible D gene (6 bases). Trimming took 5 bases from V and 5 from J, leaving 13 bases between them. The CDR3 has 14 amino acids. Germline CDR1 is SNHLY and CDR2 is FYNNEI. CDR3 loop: CASSSQGGDNEQFF. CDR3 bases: TGTGCCAGCAGTTCGCAGGGCGGGGACAATGAGCAGTTCTTC.

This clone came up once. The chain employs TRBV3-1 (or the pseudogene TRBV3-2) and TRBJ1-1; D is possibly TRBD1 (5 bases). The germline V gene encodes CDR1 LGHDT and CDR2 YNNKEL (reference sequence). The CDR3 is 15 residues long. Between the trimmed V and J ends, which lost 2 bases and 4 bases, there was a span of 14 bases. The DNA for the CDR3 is TGTGCCAGCAGCCAACTACGGGGGGGTGGCACTGAAGCTTTCTTT. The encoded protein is CASSQLRGGGTEAFF.

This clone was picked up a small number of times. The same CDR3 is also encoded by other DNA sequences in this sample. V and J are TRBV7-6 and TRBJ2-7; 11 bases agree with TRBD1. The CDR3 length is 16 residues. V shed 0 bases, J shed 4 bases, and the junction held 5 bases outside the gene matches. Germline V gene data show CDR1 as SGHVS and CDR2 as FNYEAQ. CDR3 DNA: TGTGCCAGCAGCTTAGCATCCGGGACAGGGGGTTACGAGCAGTACTTC. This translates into CASSLASGTGGYEQYF.